This T cell receptor (beta chain) was sequenced in a study of blood T cell repertoires in COVID-19. Across the study: The analysed material was cDNA or gDNA that came from T cells, B-cell-depleted T cells, or PBMCs.

Sequencing used immunoSEQ multiplex PCR; TCRdb keeps in-frame clones, though not all of them. There are about 260,000 clones in the sample; around 90% occur only once, and roughly 2.4% lies in the top ten. The CDR3 totals 14 residues. CDR1 is SQVTM, CDR2 ANQGSEA, per germline. The V and J ends lost 4 bases and 8 bases respectively, with 17 bases between them. The V call is TRBV29-1, the J call TRBJ1-4; tentatively, D is TRBD1 (5 bases). What was sequenced was peripheral blood. This TCR came from a woman aged 50 to 60 who had recovered from COVID-19. DNA for the CDR3: TGCAGCGTTGTCACTTCCCAGGGCGGCGAAAAACTGTTTTTT. This encodes CSVVTSQGGEKLFF.